A selection of T cell receptor beta chains follows, all from one sample in a study of OX40 agonist ivuxolimab in advanced cancers. Using immunoSEQ multiplex PCR, the repertoire was profiled, and TCRdb retains in-frame clones only, with some absent. Counted here are roughly 80,000 clones, about 92% occurring once; the ten biggest clones make up 14%. Specimen: CD4+ or CD8+ T cells sorted from blood, collected in a trial of the OX40 agonist ivuxolimab. The source is an adult with an advanced solid tumor such as melanoma, head and neck, liver or kidney cancer. CDR3s leave out the opening cysteine and the closing phenylalanine or tryptophan. D genes are given only for firm matches.

CDR3: ASSLTGGGGGYT
D: TRBD1
V: TRBV5-5
J: TRBJ1-2

CDR3: ASSPGPYTGELF
D: NA
V: TRBV4-1
J: TRBJ2-2

CDR3: ASSPVAQVGNTIY
D: NA
V: TRBV5-1
J: TRBJ1-3

CDR3: ASSQGQGVGTDTQY
D: NA
V: TRBV4-3
J: TRBJ2-3

CDR3: ASSIGTFHNEQF
D: NA
V: TRBV19
J: TRBJ2-1

CDR3: ASSDSNNGELF
D: NA
V: TRBV6-4
J: TRBJ2-2

CDR3: SVDKGAVYNEQF
D: TRBD1
V: TRBV29-1
J: TRBJ2-1

CDR3: ASSLSDGEQF
D: NA
V: TRBV7-9
J: TRBJ2-1

CDR3: ASGNTGRRNNEQF
D: NA
V: TRBV12-5
J: TRBJ2-1

CDR3: ASSTRTGRNTGELF
D: TRBD1
V: TRBV5-1
J: TRBJ2-2

CDR3: ASTGQGDTGELF
D: TRBD1
V: TRBV6-1
J: TRBJ2-2

CDR3: ASKGTGELF
D: NA
V: TRBV25-1
J: TRBJ2-2

CDR3: ASSPGRGWVTEAF
D: NA
V: TRBV7-2
J: TRBJ1-1

CDR3: SAELGSPYEQY
D: NA
V: TRBV29-1
J: TRBJ2-7

CDR3: ASSIDPGPYTGELF
D: NA
V: TRBV19
J: TRBJ2-2

CDR3: ASRGDRVYYEQY
D: TRBD1
V: TRBV27
J: TRBJ2-7